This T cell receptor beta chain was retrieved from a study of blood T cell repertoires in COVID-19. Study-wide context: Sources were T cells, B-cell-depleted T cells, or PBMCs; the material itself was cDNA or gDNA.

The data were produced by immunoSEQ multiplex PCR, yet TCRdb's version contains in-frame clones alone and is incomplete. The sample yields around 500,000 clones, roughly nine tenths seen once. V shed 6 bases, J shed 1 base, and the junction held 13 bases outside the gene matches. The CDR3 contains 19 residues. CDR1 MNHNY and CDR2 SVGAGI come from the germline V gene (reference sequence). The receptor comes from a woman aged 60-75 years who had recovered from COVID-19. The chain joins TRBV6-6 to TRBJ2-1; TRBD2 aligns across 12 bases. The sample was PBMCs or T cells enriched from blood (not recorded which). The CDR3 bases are TGTGCCAGCAGCCGACTTCTAGCGGGGGGGCTCTTATCCTACAATGAGCAGTTCTTC. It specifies CASSRLLAGGLLSYNEQFF.